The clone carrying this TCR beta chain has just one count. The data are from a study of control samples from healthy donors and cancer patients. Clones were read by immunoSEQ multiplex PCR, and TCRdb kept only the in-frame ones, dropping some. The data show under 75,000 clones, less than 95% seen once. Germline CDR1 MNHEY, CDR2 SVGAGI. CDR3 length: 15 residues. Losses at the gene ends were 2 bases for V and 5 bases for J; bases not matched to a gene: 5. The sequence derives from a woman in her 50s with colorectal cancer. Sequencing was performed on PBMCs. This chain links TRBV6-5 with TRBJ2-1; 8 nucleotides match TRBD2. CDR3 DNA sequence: TGTGCCAGCAGTTACGACGGGGGGGAAAACAATGAGCAGTTCTTC. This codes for CASSYDGGENNEQFF.